This T cell receptor (beta chain) was captured by sequencing in a study of blood T cell repertoires in COVID-19. The authors' processing: Quantification of nucleated cells was approximated via reference gene primer amplification. Libraries were prepared by immunoSEQ multiplex PCR; TCRdb keeps only in-frame clonotypes and omits some of them. Clonal size and the V and J genes are those of that table, whereas D and trimming came from the DNA. The data contain around 260,000 clones, about 88% of them singletons. The clonotype comes from a man aged 18 to 29 with active or convalescent COVID-19. Source material: peripheral blood.

This CDR3 reads CASSTGGDYGYTF. DNA of the CDR3: TGTGCCAGCTCAACAGGGGGCGACTATGGCTACACCTTC. This chain links TRBV18 with TRBJ1-2; TRBD1 aligns across 9 bases. The CDR3 runs to 13 residues. The junction had 1 base not matched to a gene; V was cut back by 5 bases and J by 3 bases. Germline-derived CDR1 and CDR2 are KGHSH and LQKENI.